This T cell receptor beta chain derives from a study of patients and donors after allogeneic stem cell transplantation. This clonotype has more than one count but fewer than ten. TCRdb reprocessed the RT-PCR reads with MiXCR, giving one entry per CDR3 protein. The sample consists of approximately 170,000 distinct CDR3 sequences, 24% of them appearing once. The V end was cut by 0 bases, the J end by 1 base, with 16 bases between. The CDR3 covers 16 residues. CDR1 and CDR2 (germline): DFQATT, SNEGSKA (reference sequence). The receptor's source is a human donor who was either an allogeneic HSCT recipient or a stem cell or donor lymphocyte infusion donor (not recorded which). It is not recorded whose cells these are; they may come from a transplant donor. The V and J genes are TRBV20-1 and TRBJ2-7; D is possibly TRBD2 (5 bases). Sequencing used blood, either unsorted or a sorted T cell fraction (not recorded which). For the CDR3, the DNA is TGCAGTGCTAGAGAATTTGGGCTAGCCGGGTCCTACGAGCAGTACTTC. Protein sequence: CSAREFGLAGSYEQYF.